The sample holds a few counts of the clone carrying this TCR beta chain. Its antigen is still unknown. This entry is derived from a study of spatial heterogeneity in lung cancer. For the study at large: Mean representation of each unique TCR and UMI combination in the raw reads exceeded 8.5 occurrences.

Each CDR3 protein is one row after TCRdb ran MiXCR on the 5' RACE reads. Of roughly 28,000 distinct CDR3 sequences listed, around 6.9% are singletons. The CDR3 runs to 18 residues. From germline, CDR1 is SGDLS and CDR2 YYNGEE. The trim removed 0 bases at V and 4 bases at J, leaving 15 bases unmatched. The time point denotes: sample taken at primary tumor resection. The donor population consisted of 72 patients with untreated, early-stage non-small cell lung cancer. Whole RNA from tumor, nontumor lung or frozen PBMC was sequenced unsorted. Study results and caveats: Mutation counts in tumors were tracked by counts of expanded intratumoral alpha and beta TCRs.

The sequences come from lung tumor tissue, collected at surgery. The chain recombines TRBV9 with TRBJ1-2; 7 positions agree with TRBD1. The clonotype originates from a male donor with early-stage non-small cell lung cancer. DNA for the CDR3: TGTGCCAGCAGCGTAGCCCGGAACGCCGGGACAGCGACCTATGGCTACACCTTC. It specifies CASSVARNAGTATYGYTF.